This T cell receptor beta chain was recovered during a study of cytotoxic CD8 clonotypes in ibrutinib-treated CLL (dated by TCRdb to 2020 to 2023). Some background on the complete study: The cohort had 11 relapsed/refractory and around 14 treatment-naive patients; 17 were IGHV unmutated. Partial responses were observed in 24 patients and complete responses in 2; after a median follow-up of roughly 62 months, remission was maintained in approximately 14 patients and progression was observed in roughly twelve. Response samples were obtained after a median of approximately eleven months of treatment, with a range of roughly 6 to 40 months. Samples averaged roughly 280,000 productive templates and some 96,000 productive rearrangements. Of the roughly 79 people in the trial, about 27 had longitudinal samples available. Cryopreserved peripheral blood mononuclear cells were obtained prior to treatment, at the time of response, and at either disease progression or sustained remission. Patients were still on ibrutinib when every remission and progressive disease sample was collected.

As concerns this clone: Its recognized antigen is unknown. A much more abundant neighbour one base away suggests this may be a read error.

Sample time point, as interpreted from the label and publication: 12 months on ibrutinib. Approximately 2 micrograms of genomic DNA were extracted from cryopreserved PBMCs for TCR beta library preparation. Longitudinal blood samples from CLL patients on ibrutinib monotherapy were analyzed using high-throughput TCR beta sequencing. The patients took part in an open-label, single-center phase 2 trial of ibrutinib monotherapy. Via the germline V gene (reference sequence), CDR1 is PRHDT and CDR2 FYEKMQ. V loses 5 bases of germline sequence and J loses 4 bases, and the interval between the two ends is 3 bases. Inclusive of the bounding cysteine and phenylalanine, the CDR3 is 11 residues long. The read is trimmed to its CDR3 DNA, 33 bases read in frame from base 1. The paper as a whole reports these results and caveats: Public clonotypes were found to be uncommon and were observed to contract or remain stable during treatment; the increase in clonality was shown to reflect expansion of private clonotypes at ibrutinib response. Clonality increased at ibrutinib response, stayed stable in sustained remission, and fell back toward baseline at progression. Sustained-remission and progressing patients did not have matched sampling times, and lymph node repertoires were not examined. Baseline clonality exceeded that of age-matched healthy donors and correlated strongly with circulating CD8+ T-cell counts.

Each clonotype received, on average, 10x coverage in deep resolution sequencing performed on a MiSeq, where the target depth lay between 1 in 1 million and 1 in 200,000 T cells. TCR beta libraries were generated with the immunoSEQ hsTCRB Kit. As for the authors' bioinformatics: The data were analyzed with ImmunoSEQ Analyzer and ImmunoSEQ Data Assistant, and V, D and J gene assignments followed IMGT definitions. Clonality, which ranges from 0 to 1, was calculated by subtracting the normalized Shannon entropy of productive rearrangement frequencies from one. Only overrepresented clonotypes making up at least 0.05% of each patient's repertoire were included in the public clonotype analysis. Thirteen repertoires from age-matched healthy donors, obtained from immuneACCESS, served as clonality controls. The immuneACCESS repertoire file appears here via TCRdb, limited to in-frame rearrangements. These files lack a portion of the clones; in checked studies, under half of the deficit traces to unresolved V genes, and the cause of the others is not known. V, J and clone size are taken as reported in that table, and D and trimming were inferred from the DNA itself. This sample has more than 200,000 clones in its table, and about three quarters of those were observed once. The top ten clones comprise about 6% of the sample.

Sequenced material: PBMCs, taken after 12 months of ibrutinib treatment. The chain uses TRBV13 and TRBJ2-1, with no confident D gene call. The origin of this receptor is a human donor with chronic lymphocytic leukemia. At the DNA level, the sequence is TGTGCCAGCAGCCTGTACAATGAGCAGTTCTTC. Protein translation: CASSLYNEQFF.